This is a list of T cell receptor beta chains from one sample in a study of T-cell reconstitution after alpha-beta-depleted transplantation in children. Using its own MiXCR run on the PCR reads, TCRdb lists one record per CDR3 protein. The sample carries 610,000 or so distinct CDR3 sequences, over 20% recorded once. The sample here was PBMCs, taken before TCRalphabeta/CD19-depleted stem cell transplant. The receptors were sampled from a boy under three years old with Wiskott-Aldrich syndrome, due to receive a stem cell transplant. Each CDR3 is given with its conserved first and last residue. A D gene is named only where the DNA matches it firmly. A row's size may be missing; if present it is once, few, many or a size class.

16 | TRBJ2-1 | NA | TRBV20-1 | TRBD2 | TGCAGTGCTAATCTAGCGGGCGGTCTGTCCTACAATGAGCAGTTCTTC | CSANLAGGLSYNEQFF
14 | TRBJ1-5 | NA | TRBV20-1 | NA | TGCAGTCCGGGACACCTAGTTCGCAATCAGCCCCAGCATTTT | CSPGHLVRNQPQHF
16 | TRBJ2-1 | few | TRBV5-1 | TRBD1 | TGCGCCAGCAGGACCGGGACAGGGGGCTCCTACAATGAGCAGTTCTTC | CASRTGTGGSYNEQFF
15 | TRBJ1-6 | NA | TRBV20-1 | TRBD1 | TGCAGTGCTTTCTCCATGACAGGGAAAAATTCACCCCTCCACTTT | CSAFSMTGKNSPLHF
13 | TRBJ2-7 | NA | TRBV27 | NA | TGTGCCAGCACCGTTAGGGCAGAATACGAGCAGTACTTC | CASTVRAEYEQYF
15 | TRBJ2-7 | NA | TRBV5-1 | NA | TGCGCCAGCAGATTACACTGGGCAGCCACCTACGAGCAGTACTTC | CASRLHWAATYEQYF
14 | TRBJ2-5 | NA | TRBV6-5 | TRBD2 | TGTGCCAGCAGTTACACGCTAGCGGAAGAGACCCAGTACTTC | CASSYTLAEETQYF
19 | TRBJ1-2 | NA | TRBV6-5 | NA | TGTGCCAGCAGTTCCCACGTTTGGGGGGGGGCCTCTTCCGGGTATGGCTACACCTTC | CASSSHVWGGASSGYGYTF
13 | TRBJ2-3 | few | TRBV12-3/TRBV12-4 | NA | TGTGCCAGCGTGGGACTGCACACAGATACGCAGTATTTT | CASVGLHTDTQYF
15 | TRBJ1-5 | NA | TRBV15 | NA | TGTGCCACCAGTAGTCGGCTGGGGGGCAATCAGCCCCAGCATTTT | CATSSRLGGNQPQHF
15 | TRBJ2-1 | many | TRBV25-1 | NA | TGTGCCAGCAGCCCTAAAGGCAGCTCCTACAATGAGCAGTTCTTC | CASSPKGSSYNEQFF
13 | TRBJ2-7 | NA | TRBV7-2 | TRBD2 | TGTGCCAGCAACCAGCGGGAGGGCTACGAGCAGTACTTC | CASNQREGYEQYF
16 | TRBJ2-2 | few | TRBV5-1 | NA | TGCGCCAGCAGCTGGGGGCAGGGTCTGAACACCGGGGAGCTGTTTTTT | CASSWGQGLNTGELFF
13 | TRBJ2-1 | many | TRBV5-1 | NA | TGCGCCAGCAGCTTGTCCAGTCGTGGTGAGCAGTTCTTC | CASSLSSRGEQFF
14 | TRBJ2-3 | NA | TRBV4-2 | NA | TGTGCCAGCAGCCAAGATCGTAACCGGAATACGCAGTATTTT | CASSQDRNRNTQYF
16 | TRBJ2-7 | NA | TRBV4-2 | TRBD2 | TGTGCCAGCAGCCCAGGGCCGAGCGGGACCCCCTACGAGCAGTACTTC | CASSPGPSGTPYEQYF